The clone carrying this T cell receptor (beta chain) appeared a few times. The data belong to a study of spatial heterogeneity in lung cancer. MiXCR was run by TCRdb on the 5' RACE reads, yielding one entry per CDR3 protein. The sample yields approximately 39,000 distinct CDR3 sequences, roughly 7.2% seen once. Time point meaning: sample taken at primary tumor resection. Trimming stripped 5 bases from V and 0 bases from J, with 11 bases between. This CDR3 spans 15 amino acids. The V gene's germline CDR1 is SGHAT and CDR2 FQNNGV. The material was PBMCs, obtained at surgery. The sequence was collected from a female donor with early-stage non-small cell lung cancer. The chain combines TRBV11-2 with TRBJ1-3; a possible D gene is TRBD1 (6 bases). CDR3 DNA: TGTGCCAGCAGCCCTAGAGGGGGCTCTGGAAACACCATATATTTT. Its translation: CASSPRGGSGNTIYF.